These T cell receptor beta chains were read from a single sample in a study of cytomegalovirus exposure and HLA in healthy donors. Profiled with immunoSEQ multiplex PCR; TCRdb holds only in-frame clones, not every one. Here the sample spans 150,000 to 200,000 clones, around 80% being singletons. The sequencing input was PBMCs. Receptor source: a girl aged 5-17 years in good health and CMV-seropositive. Both conserved end residues are part of each CDR3. The D gene is left open where the match is weak. Not all rows give a size; the values are once, few, many and, for expanded clones, a class.

d_gene	abundance	len	v_gene	j_gene	CDR3aa	CDR3nt
TRBD1	-	15	TRBV4-2	TRBJ1-2	CASSQEPAGGYGYTF	TGTGCCAGCAGCCAAGAACCCGCAGGGGGGTATGGCTACACCTTC
TRBD1	-	14	TRBV7-2	TRBJ1-5	CASSADRGSQPQHF	TGTGCCAGCAGCGCAGACAGGGGATCTCAGCCCCAGCATTTT
TRBD1	-	14	TRBV19	TRBJ2-2	CASKVTGVTGELFF	TGTGCCAGTAAAGTGACAGGGGTCACCGGGGAGCTGTTTTTT
-	-	15	TRBV7-9	TRBJ2-1	CASSLGFGATNEQFF	TGTGCCAGCAGCTTAGGATTTGGGGCAACCAATGAGCAGTTCTTC
-	-	12	TRBV25-1	TRBJ1-1	CASSSRRAEAFF	TGTGCCAGCAGTTCCAGGAGGGCTGAAGCTTTCTTT
-	-	13	TRBV4-1	TRBJ1-2	CASSLSTADGYTF	TGCGCCAGCAGCCTGTCAACGGCGGATGGCTACACCTTC
-	-	12	TRBV25-1	TRBJ2-1	CASSQGYNEQFF	TGTGCCAGCAGCCAGGGGTACAATGAGCAGTTCTTC
-	-	14	TRBV25-1	TRBJ1-3	CASSAEGYGNTIYF	TGTGCCAGCAGTGCGGAGGGGTATGGAAACACCATATATTTT
TRBD1	once	13	TRBV5-4	TRBJ1-4	CASRQGVNEKLFF	TGTGCCAGCAGGCAGGGGGTTAATGAAAAACTGTTTTTT
TRBD1	-	14	TRBV6-1	TRBJ1-2	CASRGGTGSYGYTF	TGTGCCAGCAGGGGGGGGACAGGGTCTTATGGCTACACCTTC